These 13 T cell receptor beta chains came from one sample sequenced in a study of radiation and T cells in renal cell carcinoma. Time point denoted: blood 2 weeks post-SBRT. Treatment denoted: 15 Gy SBRT to primary tumor, nephrectomy 4 weeks later. Profiling relied on immunoSEQ multiplex PCR, and the TCRdb table lists in-frame clones only, not all of them. This table holds about 150,000 clones, approximately 86% found once. The sequences come from blood, collected from a patient whose treatment included radiotherapy and nephrectomy. Receptor source: a woman aged 50 to 65 with renal cell carcinoma.

J is TRBJ1-2 and V is TRBV6-6; TRBD1 agrees at 7 bases. The ends lost 8 bases at V and 3 bases at J; junction bases unmatched: 9. The CDR3 totals 14 residues. Per germline, CDR1 MNHNY and CDR2 SVGAGI (reference sequence). CDR3 in amino acids: CASGGRQGDYGYTF. CDR3 sequence (DNA): TGTGCCAGCGGTGGTCGACAGGGTGACTATGGCTACACCTTC.

This chain connects TRBV6-1 to TRBJ2-2; perhaps TRBD2 as D (6 bases). CDR3 length: 14 residues. Between the trimmed V and J ends, which lost 7 bases and 3 bases, there was a span of 12 bases. Germline V lookup: CDR1 MNHNS, CDR2 SASEGT. The CDR3 loop is CASTTSGYTGELFF. The CDR3 coding sequence is TGTGCCAGCACTACGAGCGGGTACACCGGGGAGCTGTTTTTT.

The DNA of the CDR3 is TGCGCCAGCAGCTTGGGACAGGTAGAGCAGTACTTC. Translating it yields CASSLGQVEQYF. The V call is TRBV5-1, the J call TRBJ2-7; weak D call: TRBD1 (6 bases). Trimming removed 0 bases at V and 7 bases at J, with 8 bases between. The CDR3 spans 12 residues. Germline V CDR1 and CDR2: SGHRS, YFSETQ. The full variable domain, with the rest looked up from reference TRBV5-1 and TRBJ2-7, is KAGVTQTPRYLIKTRGQQVTLSCSPISGHRSVSWYQQTPGQGLQFLFEYFSETQRNKGNFPGRFSGRQFSNSRSEMNVSTLELGDSALYLCASSLGQVEQYFGPGTRLTVT.

This chain links TRBV15 with TRBJ2-2; D gene ambiguous. Trimming took 6 bases from V and 5 from J, leaving 10 bases between them. The CDR3 is 13 amino acids. Looked up from germline, CDR1 is LNHNV and CDR2 is YYDKDF (reference sequence). The chain's CDR3 is CATREQGTGELFF. CDR3 sequence (DNA): TGTGCCACCAGGGAGCAAGGAACCGGGGAGCTGTTTTTT.

This chain links TRBV5-1 with TRBJ2-5, with 7 bases that match TRBD1. J gave up 2 bases and V 0 bases, and 7 bases lay outside the gene matches. Germline V gene lookup returns CDR1 SGHRS and CDR2 YFSETQ. The CDR3 runs to 16 residues. The CDR3 here is CASSLGPLDRQETQYF. The CDR3, as DNA: TGCGCCAGCAGCTTGGGGCCTCTGGACAGGCAAGAGACCCAGTACTTC. Variable domain in full (rest from reference TRBV5-1 and TRBJ2-5): KAGVTQTPRYLIKTRGQQVTLSCSPISGHRSVSWYQQTPGQGLQFLFEYFSETQRNKGNFPGRFSGRQFSNSRSEMNVSTLELGDSALYLCASSLGPLDRQETQYFGPGTRLLVL.

CDR3: CASSLGLGLTLFF. CDR3 DNA: TGTGCCAGCAGCTTAGGGCTAGGACTAACTTTGTTCTTC. The chain employs TRBV7-6 and TRBJ2-1; tentative D call: TRBD2 (6 bases). This CDR3 has 13 amino acids. V dropped 1 base and J dropped 15 bases, with 16 bases sitting between them. Germline V gene data show CDR1 as SGHVS and CDR2 as FNYEAQ.

The CDR3 coding sequence is TGTGCCAGCAGCCTAACCGGGACAGGCCCCTACGAGCAGTACTTC. Its protein is CASSLTGTGPYEQYF. The V gene is TRBV27, the J gene TRBJ2-7, with 8 bases matching TRBD1. Looked up from germline, CDR1 is MNHEY and CDR2 is SMNVEV (reference sequence). V was pared by 6 bases and J by 2 bases, with 9 bases of the junction left unmatched. The CDR3 runs to 15 residues.

This clone was seen once. V gene TRBV19 combines with J gene TRBJ2-5, with D tentatively TRBD2 (5 bases). The CDR3 contains 15 residues. Per germline, CDR1 LNHDA and CDR2 SQIVND (reference sequence). The V and J ends lost 4 bases and 5 bases respectively, with 17 bases between them. The CDR3 nucleotides read TGTGCCAGTAGTAATTGGCGGGCGGCGAGGGAGACCCAGTACTTC. It is translated as CASSNWRAARETQYF.

V is TRBV2 and J is TRBJ1-2, with a weak D call TRBD1 (6 bases). The CDR3 covers 12 residues. Trimming cost V 5 bases and J 7 bases, with 11 bases left between them. The germline V gene has CDR1 SNHLY and CDR2 FYNNEI. The CDR3 spells CASSPEGGGYTF. CDR3 coding DNA: TGTGCCAGCAGTCCGGAAGGGGGTGGCTACACCTTC.

The V call is TRBV15, the J call TRBJ2-5, with TRBD2 matching 11 bases. Losses at the gene ends were 5 bases for V and 1 base for J; bases not matched to a gene: 18. The CDR3 runs to 20 residues. Germline values: CDR1 LNHNV, CDR2 YYDKDF (reference sequence). CDR3 residues: CATSGIHRGRLAGGQETQYF. In nucleotides, the CDR3 is TGTGCCACCAGCGGAATTCACAGGGGGCGCCTAGCGGGGGGCCAAGAGACCCAGTACTTC.

The chain uses TRBV30 and TRBJ2-5; 16 bases match TRBD2. V lost 4 bases, J lost 5 bases, and 7 bases stayed unmatched. Germline V gene sequence: CDR1 GTSNPN, CDR2 SVGIG (reference sequence). The CDR3 loop spans 16 amino acids. In DNA form, the CDR3 reads TGTGCCTGGACCCCGGGACTAGCGGGGGGGTTTGAGACCCAGTACTTC. This translates into CAWTPGLAGGFETQYF. The variable domain in full, with the rest retrieved from reference TRBV30 and TRBJ2-5, is SQTIHQWPATLVQPVGSPLSLECTVEGTSNPNLYWYRQAAGRGLQLLFYSVGIGQISSEVPQNLSASRPQDRQFILSSKKLLLSDSGFYLCAWTPGLAGGFETQYFGPGTRLLVL.

This clone has only one observation. The chain joins TRBV9 to TRBJ1-1, with a tentative D call TRBD1 (5 bases). Trimming took 0 bases from V and 4 from J, leaving 13 bases between them. The germline gives CDR1 SGDLS, CDR2 YYNGEE. This CDR3 region has 15 residues. CDR3 nucleotides: TGTGCCAGCAGCGTAGACGGGGGGGGTGGCACTGAAGCTTTCTTT. As protein: CASSVDGGGGTEAFF.

The chain is built from TRBV7-6 and TRBJ2-2; possible D gene TRBD2, 6 bases. CDR1 and CDR2 from the germline V gene are SGHVS and FNYEAQ. The ends were cut back, 1 base at V and 6 bases at J, with 18 bases in the middle. The CDR3 is 17 amino acids. CDR3 protein: CASSLELAGMSAGELFF. For the CDR3, the DNA is TGTGCCAGCAGCTTAGAGTTGGCGGGGATGAGCGCCGGGGAGCTGTTTTTT.